This TCR beta chain was retrieved from a study of graft-versus-host responses after intestinal transplantation. Whole-study context: Uniformly, recipients were administered anti-thymocyte globulin induction with subsequent tacrolimus and steroids for around 3 years.

Method: immunoSEQ multiplex PCR; TCRdb's copy keeps in-frame clones and lacks some. The sample records about 43,000 clones, approximately 94% being singletons. CDR3 length equals 12 residues. The germline V gene encodes CDR1 MNHEY and CDR2 SMNVEV (reference sequence). V was clipped by 5 bases and J by 7 bases, with 12 bases between them. The sequencing here drew on PBMCs, taken more than 310 days after intestinal transplant. This chain connects TRBV27 to TRBJ2-7; no clear D gene. The TCR originated in a human patient who received an intestinal transplant, so some T cells may come from the graft donor. The CDR3 here is CASSTSGREQYF. DNA of the CDR3: TGTGCCAGCAGTACCTCAGGAAGGGAGCAGTACTTC.